This paragraph covers one T cell receptor beta chain sequence. The treatment: oral pan-JAK inhibitor, 5-10 mg twice daily. The sample comes from a study of CD8+ T cells in alopecia areata. This CDR3 spans 13 amino acids. Germline CDR1 SGHAT, CDR2 FQDESV (reference sequence). The trim removed 5 bases at V and 10 bases at J, leaving 8 bases unmatched. After isolation, RNA underwent reverse transcription to generate cDNA as the sequencing template. Produced via immunoSEQ multiplex PCR; TCRdb's table is partial and in-frame only. This sample has around 180,000 clones, with under 80% found just once. Here the sequenced sample was CD4+ T cells sorted from blood, taken around week 47, from a patient treated with tofacitinib. The receptor's source is a human donor with alopecia areata. J is TRBJ2-1 and V is TRBV11-1; 7 positions match TRBD1. The CDR3: CASSTGDTGEQFF. The CDR3 DNA sequence: TGTGCCAGCAGCACAGGGGACACGGGGGAGCAGTTCTTC.